Below are 30 T cell receptor beta chains sequenced from a single sample in a study of T cell changes during pregnancy in multiple sclerosis. The repertoire was sequenced with immunoSEQ multiplex PCR; TCRdb's copy has only in-frame clones and lacks some. The sample yields around 56,000 clones, less than 95% seen once. Specimen: peripheral blood, collected in the first trimester of pregnancy. The receptors shown here come from a female donor in good health, enrolled as a control in a pregnancy study.

The rearrangement joins TRBV27 to TRBJ2-1; the D gene is possibly TRBD2 (6 bases). Per germline, CDR1 MNHEY and CDR2 SMNVEV (reference sequence). Trimming cost V 4 bases and J 5 bases, with 9 bases left between them. CDR3 length: 13 residues. The CDR3 nucleotides read TGTGCCAGCAGTTGGGACTTAAACAATGAGCAGTTCTTC. The encoded protein is CASSWDLNNEQFF.

The rearrangement joins TRBV7-8 to TRBJ1-1, with D hard to call. Germline CDR1 and CDR2: SGHVS and FQNEAQ. The CDR3 is made up of 13 amino acids. Trimming pared 2 bases from V and 11 bases from J, leaving 15 bases between. The CDR3 protein is CASSLIRGIGAFF. CDR3 bases: TGTGCCAGCAGCTTAATAAGAGGGATAGGGGCTTTCTTT.

V usage is TRBV27 and J usage is TRBJ2-7; 13 bases fit TRBD2. The length of the CDR3 is 16 residues. Germline CDR1 is MNHEY and CDR2 is SMNVEV (reference sequence). Trimming at V came to 3 bases and at J to 6 bases, leaving 8 bases not matched to a gene. As DNA, the CDR3 is TGTGCCAGCAGTTTCTTACTAGCGGGAGGGCCGGGCGAGCAGTACTTC. It yields the protein CASSFLLAGGPGEQYF.

The chain uses TRBV7-9 and TRBJ2-2; TRBD1 aligns across 8 bases. CDR1 is SEHNR, CDR2 FQNEAQ, per germline (reference sequence). This CDR3 is 15 amino acids long. Trimming cost V 5 bases and J 6 bases; bases outside gene matches: 8. The CDR3 protein is CASSPTGQVAGELFF. The CDR3 DNA follows: TGTGCCAGCAGCCCAACGGGACAGGTCGCCGGGGAGCTGTTTTTT. The full variable domain, with the rest looked up from reference TRBV7-9 and TRBJ2-2, is DTGVSQNPRHKITKRGQNVTFRCDPISEHNRLYWYRQTLGQGPEFLTYFQNEAQLEKSRLLSDRFSAERPKGSFSTLEIQRTEQGDSAMYLCASSPTGQVAGELFFGEGSRLTVL.

The chain combines TRBV5-4 with TRBJ2-7; 9 bases agree with TRBD1. V lost 4 bases to trimming and J lost 2 bases; unmatched junction nucleotides: 4. The CDR3 totals 14 residues. Germline V lookup: CDR1 SGHNT, CDR2 YYREEE (reference sequence). DNA of the CDR3: TGTGCCAGCAGCGGGGACAGGGTTCCCTACGAGCAGTACTTC. It codes for CASSGDRVPYEQYF.

The V gene is TRBV27, the J gene TRBJ2-7, with D perhaps TRBD2 (6 bases). The CDR3 sequence is 13 residues long. Trimming pared 5 bases from V and 6 bases from J, leaving 14 bases between. CDR1 MNHEY and CDR2 SMNVEV come from the germline V gene (reference sequence). DNA of the CDR3: TGTGCCAGCAGTCTTATAGCCGGGGGCGAGCAGTACTTC. This gives the protein CASSLIAGGEQYF.

The chain joins TRBV30 to TRBJ2-5; 8 bases map to TRBD1. Germline V CDR1 and CDR2: GTSNPN, SVGIG (reference sequence). The J segment lost 5 bases and the V segment lost 1 base, leaving 12 bases of the junction unmatched. The CDR3 has 16 residues. The CDR3 here is CAWSGFGRGLIETQYF. The CDR3 DNA is TGTGCCTGGAGTGGGTTTGGCAGGGGGCTAATTGAGACCCAGTACTTC.

This chain uses TRBV5-1 with TRBJ2-5; 8 bases map to TRBD1. CDR3 length: 17 amino acids. CDR1 is SGHRS and CDR2 is YFSETQ in the germline V gene. The junction had 11 bases not matched to a gene; V was cut back by 0 bases and J by 4 bases. The CDR3 region has the DNA TGCGCCAGCAGCTTGGTTGGCGGACAGGGCTTAGGAGAGACCCAGTACTTC. It translates to CASSLVGGQGLGETQYF.

This chain links TRBV27 with TRBJ1-6; maybe TRBD1 (6 bases). There are 16 residues in the CDR3. The germline gives CDR1 MNHEY, CDR2 SMNVEV (reference sequence). V was shortened by 9 bases and J by 0 bases, with 15 bases between the two germline ends. The CDR3 DNA sequence: TGTGCCAGGGACCGGGACACGAGCTCCTATAATTCACCCCTCCACTTT. It encodes CARDRDTSSYNSPLHF.

V and J are TRBV5-1 and TRBJ2-7; 11 bases fit TRBD2. There are 15 residues in the CDR3. V was pared by 2 bases and J by 5 bases, with 6 bases of the junction left unmatched. Germline CDR1 is SGHRS and CDR2 is YFSETQ. The CDR3 here is CASSLLAGVVNEQYF. The CDR3 DNA follows: TGCGCCAGCAGCTTACTAGCGGGAGTTGTCAACGAGCAGTACTTC.

The CDR3 sequence: CASSQGTSGSYNEQFF. The CDR3 nucleotides are TGTGCCAGCAGCCAAGGGACTAGCGGGAGCTACAATGAGCAGTTCTTC. The V call is TRBV4-2, the J call TRBJ2-1, with TRBD2 matching 13 bases. This CDR3 is 16 amino acids long. The junction had 0 bases not matched to a gene; V was cut back by 1 base and J by 3 bases. Germline values: CDR1 LGHNA, CDR2 YNFKEQ.

In DNA, the CDR3 is TGTGCCAGCAGTAGGGGTCAGGGTGCTTACGAGCAGTACTTC. Protein: CASSRGQGAYEQYF. The J gene is TRBJ2-7, the V gene TRBV6-5; D is possibly TRBD1 (5 bases). V lost 5 bases and J 4 bases, leaving 15 bases between the germline ends. The CDR3 has 14 residues. Germline lookup yields CDR1 MNHEY and CDR2 SVGAGI.

The chain links TRBV5-8 to TRBJ2-5, with 9 positions matching TRBD2. The junction had 14 bases not matched to a gene; V was cut back by 3 bases and J by 5 bases. This CDR3 has 17 residues. Germline lookup yields CDR1 SGHTS and CDR2 YDEGEE. The CDR3 DNA reads as TGTGCCAGCAGCTATGTCGGGCGGGAGGGCCCGGGGGAGACCCAGTACTTC. Protein: CASSYVGREGPGETQYF.

A single count supports this clone. The rearrangement joins TRBV28 to TRBJ1-5; perhaps TRBD1 as D (5 bases). V was pared by 3 bases and J by 0 bases, with 15 bases between. CDR3 length: 17 amino acids. Germline CDR1 reads MDHEN; CDR2 reads SYDVKM. The CDR3 nucleotides read TGTGCCAGCAGTTTCTCGGGAGGGGCTTATAGCAATCAGCCCCAGCATTTT. Translating it yields CASSFSGGAYSNQPQHF.

The chain has TRBV29-1 and TRBJ2-3; TRBD2 is a possible D gene (6 bases). Trimming left V 4 bases short and J 1 base short, with 12 bases between. Germline V gene lookup returns CDR1 SQVTM and CDR2 ANQGSEA. The CDR3 runs to 14 residues. Here the CDR3 DNA reads TGCAGCGTTGTGCGGGGTTGGGGCACAGATACGCAGTATTTT. This sequence encodes CSVVRGWGTDTQYF.

This chain joins TRBV7-6 and TRBJ2-7; 10 bases are a match to TRBD1. Trimming cost V 5 bases and J 2 bases; bases outside gene matches: 3. The length of the CDR3 is 14 residues. Germline V gives CDR1 SGHVS, CDR2 FNYEAQ. CDR3 amino acids: CASSPGTGAYEQYF. The CDR3 DNA is TGTGCCAGCAGCCCCGGGACAGGGGCCTACGAGCAGTACTTC.

The genes are TRBV28 and TRBJ2-1; 8 bases agree with TRBD2. Unmatched junction bases numbered 7, after V lost 4 bases and J lost 2 bases. The CDR3 sequence is 16 residues long. Germline CDR1 and CDR2: MDHEN and SYDVKM. DNA of the CDR3: TGTGCCAGCAGTTCACCCAGCGGGGGCGCCTACAATGAGCAGTTCTTC. This gives the protein CASSSPSGGAYNEQFF.

CDR3 DNA sequence: TGTGCCAGCAGTTTCGACCCGGTGAGGAGCAATCAGCCCCAGCATTTT. Its protein product is CASSFDPVRSNQPQHF. The chain employs TRBV6-5 and TRBJ1-5; D remains ambiguous. Germline values: CDR1 MNHEY, CDR2 SVGAGI. V was trimmed by 4 bases and J by 1 base, leaving 14 bases between them. This CDR3 has 16 amino acids.

The V call is TRBV19, the J call TRBJ2-5, with 7 positions matching TRBD2. The CDR3 runs 13 residues. V shed 5 bases and J 5 bases; nucleotides not matched to a gene: 5. Germline V gene data show CDR1 as LNHDA and CDR2 as SQIVND (reference sequence). The CDR3 loop reads CASSLGGTETQYF. The CDR3 DNA follows: TGTGCCAGTAGTTTGGGGGGGACGGAGACCCAGTACTTC.

The chain has TRBV27 and TRBJ2-7; TRBD1 matches at 7 bases. V was clipped by 5 bases and J by 7 bases; unmatched bases: 11. Germline V gene lookup returns CDR1 MNHEY and CDR2 SMNVEV (reference sequence). The CDR3 is made up of 14 amino acids. CDR3 residues: CASSVRQGLQEQYF. The CDR3 region has the DNA TGTGCCAGCAGTGTAAGACAGGGTTTGCAAGAGCAGTACTTC.

This clone was seen once. The V call is TRBV6-5, the J call TRBJ2-3; 7 bases fit TRBD1. This CDR3 has 14 residues. J lost 3 bases, V lost 10 bases, and 10 bases had no gene match. CDR1 is MNHEY and CDR2 is SVGAGI in the germline V gene. CDR3 region: CATAQGTVTDTQYF. The CDR3 coding sequence is TGTGCCACAGCACAGGGGACGGTTACAGATACGCAGTATTTT.

The chain carries TRBV28 and TRBJ1-3; 7 positions match TRBD1. With 7 bases clipped from V and 2 bases from J, the junction kept 5 bases outside the gene matches. The CDR3 spans 14 residues. Germline CDR1 reads MDHEN; CDR2 reads SYDVKM. The CDR3 DNA is TGTGCCAGCATTCCAGGGGGTCCTGGAAACACCATATATTTT. Protein: CASIPGGPGNTIYF. The variable domain in full, completed from reference TRBV28 and TRBJ1-3, reads DVKVTQSSRYLVKRTGEKVFLECVQDMDHENMFWYRQDPGLGLRLIYFSYDVKMKEKGDIPEGYSVSREKKERFSLILESASTNQTSMYLCASIPGGPGNTIYFGEGSWLTVV.

The J gene is TRBJ2-3, the V gene TRBV5-1; possible D gene TRBD2, 6 bases. Trimming pared 7 bases from V and 0 bases from J, leaving 12 bases between. The CDR3 contains 14 residues. Germline CDR1 reads SGHRS; CDR2 reads YFSETQ. This chain's CDR3 is CASLLSGSTDTQYF. DNA of the CDR3: TGCGCCAGCCTCCTTAGCGGCAGCACAGATACGCAGTATTTT. Combining the CDR3 with reference TRBV5-1 and TRBJ2-3 gives the whole variable domain KAGVTQTPRYLIKTRGQQVTLSCSPISGHRSVSWYQQTPGQGLQFLFEYFSETQRNKGNFPGRFSGRQFSNSRSEMNVSTLELGDSALYLCASLLSGSTDTQYFGPGTRLTVL.

This clone appeared once. The chain recombines TRBV15 with TRBJ1-2; 9 positions agree with TRBD1. Germline V CDR1 and CDR2: LNHNV, YYDKDF (reference sequence). This CDR3 comprises 16 residues. V was clipped by 1 base and J by 7 bases; unmatched bases: 10. CDR3 DNA sequence: TGTGCCACCAGCAGAGCCTGGGGGGACAGGGCAGGTGGCTACACCTTC. Protein sequence: CATSRAWGDRAGGYTF.

This clone has a single count. The chain joins TRBV19 to TRBJ2-2; the D gene is possibly TRBD1 (7 bases). V shed 3 bases and J shed 7 bases, with 21 bases lying between them. This CDR3 is 17 amino acids long. Germline V gives CDR1 LNHDA, CDR2 SQIVND (reference sequence). The DNA for the CDR3 is TGTGCCAGTAGTATTCCCCGGACAGGTCGGGGGAACGGGGAGCTGTTTTTT. Its protein is CASSIPRTGRGNGELFF.

V is TRBV9 and J is TRBJ2-2; TRBD2 is a possible D gene (5 bases). The CDR3 sequence is 14 residues long. Trimming took off 5 bases at V and 0 bases at J, with 8 bases between the two ends. From germline, CDR1 is SGDLS and CDR2 YYNGEE. The CDR3 bases are TGTGCCAGCAGGAGCGGTGCGAACACCGGGGAGCTGTTTTTT. Its translation: CASRSGANTGELFF.

CDR3 in DNA: TGTGCCAGTAGTATAGGAGTTTCCTACAATGAGCAGTTCTTC. Translated, it gives CASSIGVSYNEQFF. The gene calls are TRBV19 and TRBJ2-1, with D uncertain. Trimming shortened V by 1 base and J by 1 base, and 5 bases separated the two germline ends. The CDR3 covers 14 residues. CDR1 is LNHDA and CDR2 is SQIVND in the germline V gene (reference sequence).

This chain connects TRBV7-3 to TRBJ2-1; a weak D match, TRBD2 (7 bases). This CDR3 contains 14 residues. The V gene's germline CDR1 is SGHTA and CDR2 FQGTGA. V lost 4 bases and J lost 9, with 16 bases in between. Here the CDR3 reads CASSYDRRGGEQFF. The CDR3 DNA is TGTGCCAGCAGCTACGACCGGAGGGGGGGTGAGCAGTTCTTC.

This chain links TRBV13 with TRBJ2-7, with D maybe TRBD2 (5 bases). Trimming stripped 2 bases from V and 4 bases from J, with 12 bases between. The CDR3 is 14 amino acids. The germline V gene has CDR1 PRHDT and CDR2 FYEKMQ (reference sequence). CDR3 coding DNA: TGTGCCAGCAGCTTACGCGGGCTGGAATACGAGCAGTACTTC. This translates into CASSLRGLEYEQYF.

The rearrangement uses TRBV6-1 and TRBJ2-1, with 13 positions matching TRBD2. V lost 1 base to trimming and J lost 4 bases; unmatched junction nucleotides: 1. Germline-derived CDR1 and CDR2 are MNHNS and SASEGT. This CDR3 contains 16 residues. DNA for the CDR3: TGTGCCAGCAGTGAAGAGACTAGCGGGAGGTACAATGAGCAGTTCTTC. Its translation is CASSEETSGRYNEQFF.